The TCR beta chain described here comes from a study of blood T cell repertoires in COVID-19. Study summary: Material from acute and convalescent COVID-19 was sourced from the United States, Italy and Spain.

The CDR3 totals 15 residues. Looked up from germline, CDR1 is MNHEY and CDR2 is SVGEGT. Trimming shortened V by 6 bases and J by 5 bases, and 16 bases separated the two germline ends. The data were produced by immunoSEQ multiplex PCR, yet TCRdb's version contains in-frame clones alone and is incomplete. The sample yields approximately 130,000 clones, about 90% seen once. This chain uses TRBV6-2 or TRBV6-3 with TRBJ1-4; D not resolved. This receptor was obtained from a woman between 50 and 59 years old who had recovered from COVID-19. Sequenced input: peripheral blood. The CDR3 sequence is CASSPLGRRNEKLFF. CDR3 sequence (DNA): TGTGCCAGCAGCCCCTTGGGCAGGAGGAATGAAAAACTGTTTTTT.